At least ten counts were recorded for the clone carrying this T cell receptor (beta chain). Its specificity is unknown. This CDR3 contains 14 residues. Per the germline V gene, CDR1 is DFQATT and CDR2 is SNEGSKA (reference sequence). J gave up 4 bases and V 4 bases, and 6 bases lay outside the gene matches. RNA transcripts served as the template for amplifying TCR beta CDR3 regions. TCR CDR3 regions were first amplified by RT-PCR with HTBI primers. One entry per CDR3 protein results from TCRdb running MiXCR on the multiplex PCR reads. The sample yields hundreds of thousands of distinct CDR3 sequences, less than 15% seen once. The hyperthyroidism was newly diagnosed and had lasted under 2 months; the patients were aged 18 to 65. Patients with uncontrolled infections, other autoimmune diseases, pregnancy or lactation were excluded. Diagnoses were made from clinical symptoms, serum measures (thyroxine and TRAb), thyroid ultrasound and orbital computed tomography.

These data belong to a study of T cells in Graves' hyperthyroidism and ophthalmopathy. General study points: A 13 V-J signature model discriminated ophthalmopathy versus stable hyperthyroidism.

Sample: blood. The chain carries TRBV20-1 and TRBJ2-2; TRBD1 matches at 7 bases. The clonotype originates from a woman between 18 and 30 years old with Graves' hyperthyroidism. The CDR3 coding sequence is TGCAGTGCTACCCACGGGACAGTCACCGGGGAGCTGTTTTTT. Translation: CSATHGTVTGELFF.